Following are 24 T cell receptor beta chains from one sample sequenced in a study of CD8 T cells in Susac syndrome. When the RNA was reverse transcribed, random hexamers were used with an input of roughly 0.45 to 1 ug. TCRdb redid the calling of the immunoSEQ multiplex PCR reads with MiXCR, one entry per CDR3 protein. The table records about 280,000 distinct CDR3 sequences, 80% to 90% of them present only once. Sequencing used CD8+ T cells from PBMCs. These TCRs come from a human donor with multiple sclerosis.

The chain couples TRBV27 to TRBJ2-1; 9 nucleotides agree with TRBD2. Trimming cost V 6 bases and J 0 bases; bases outside gene matches: 3. CDR3 length: 15 residues. The germline V gene encodes CDR1 MNHEY and CDR2 SMNVEV (reference sequence). CDR3 sequence: CASRVAGDSYNEQFF. The CDR3 DNA reads as TGTGCCAGCAGAGTAGCGGGAGACTCCTACAATGAGCAGTTCTTC.

The V gene is TRBV7-9, the J gene TRBJ2-1; 10 nucleotides line up with TRBD2. From germline, CDR1 is SEHNR and CDR2 FQNEAQ (reference sequence). The ends lost 5 bases at V and 5 bases at J; junction bases unmatched: 9. The CDR3 contains 16 residues. Here the CDR3 DNA reads TGTGCCAGCAGCCCCACATCTAGCGGGAGAAACAATGAGCAGTTCTTC. Amino acid sequence: CASSPTSSGRNNEQFF.

This chain connects TRBV9 to TRBJ2-7; no clear D. The CDR3 runs 18 residues. Germline CDR1 and CDR2: SGDLS and YYNGEE. V lost 4 bases, J lost 5 bases, and 28 bases lay in between. CDR3 DNA sequence: TGTGCCAGCAGCTCTTCGGAAAGTAGTTGGACCACTGTAAACGAGCAGTACTTC. As protein: CASSSSESSWTTVNEQYF.

The rearrangement joins TRBV28 to TRBJ2-1; 12 bases agree with TRBD2. Trimming cost V 1 base and J 5 bases; bases outside gene matches: 3. Germline assignment: CDR1 MDHEN and CDR2 SYDVKM. This CDR3 spans 16 amino acids. The CDR3 nucleotides read TGTGCCAGCAGTTTATTGTCTAGCGGGAGGGACAATGAGCAGTTCTTC. This translates into CASSLLSSGRDNEQFF.

This sequence joins TRBV10-3 and TRBJ1-2, with TRBD1 as a possible D gene (6 bases). Trimming removed 3 bases from V and 8 bases from J, with 16 bases in between. This CDR3 has 14 residues. Germline CDR1 ENHRY, CDR2 SYGVKD. CDR3 in DNA: TGTGCCATCAGTGAAGACCAGGGGATGGTCGGCTACACCTTC. It yields the protein CAISEDQGMVGYTF.

This clonotype has a single count. The V and J genes are TRBV19 and TRBJ2-7; 16 nucleotides line up with TRBD2. This CDR3 is built from 20 residues. V gave up 5 bases and J gave up 2 bases; unmatched junction bases: 15. Germline CDR1 and CDR2: LNHDA and SQIVND (reference sequence). The CDR3 sequence: CASSFRPYPGTSGRAYEQYF. Here the CDR3 DNA reads TGTGCCAGTAGTTTCCGACCGTACCCCGGGACTAGCGGGAGGGCCTACGAGCAGTACTTC.

CDR3 in amino acids: CSARDALAGYSSYNEQFF. The DNA of the CDR3 is TGCAGTGCTAGAGATGCATTAGCGGGATACAGCTCCTACAATGAGCAGTTCTTC. V gene TRBV20-1 combines with J gene TRBJ2-1, with 8 positions matching TRBD2. With 0 bases clipped from V and 0 bases from J, the junction kept 10 bases outside the gene matches. This CDR3 has 18 amino acids. Per the germline V gene, CDR1 is DFQATT and CDR2 is SNEGSKA (reference sequence).

This CDR3 reads CASSETGTSSVNEQFF. The CDR3 nucleotides are TGTGCCAGCAGCGAAACCGGGACTAGCTCAGTGAATGAGCAGTTCTTC. The rearrangement links TRBV9 to TRBJ2-1; 9 nucleotides agree with TRBD2. Germline CDR1 reads SGDLS; CDR2 reads YYNGEE. The CDR3 spans 16 residues. Trimming at V came to 3 bases and at J to 7 bases, leaving 11 bases not matched to a gene.

This clonotype was observed once. This chain joins TRBV29-1 and TRBJ2-7; 8 positions match TRBD2. Germline-derived CDR1 and CDR2 are SQVTM and ANQGSEA. The CDR3 has 14 residues. The trim removed 5 bases at V and 2 bases at J, leaving 8 bases unmatched. The CDR3 reads CSVFSSGRTYEQYF. DNA for the CDR3: TGCAGCGTTTTTTCAAGCGGGAGAACCTACGAGCAGTACTTC.

This chain connects TRBV30 to TRBJ1-1; D possibly corresponds to TRBD1 (5 bases). The germline V gene encodes CDR1 GTSNPN and CDR2 SVGIG (reference sequence). CDR3 length: 10 amino acids. V lost 8 bases, J lost 4 bases, and 8 bases lay in between. CDR3 region: CALRGTEAFF. Here the CDR3 DNA reads TGTGCCCTTAGGGGCACTGAAGCTTTCTTT. The full variable domain, in which reference TRBV30 and TRBJ1-1 provide the parts outside the CDR3, is SQTIHQWPATLVQPVGSPLSLECTVEGTSNPNLYWYRQAAGRGLQLLFYSVGIGQISSEVPQNLSASRPQDRQFILSSKKLLLSDSGFYLCALRGTEAFFGQGTRLTVV.

J is TRBJ2-1 and V is TRBV27; 7 nucleotides align to TRBD2. Germline-derived CDR1 and CDR2 are MNHEY and SMNVEV (reference sequence). The CDR3 covers 14 residues. J lost 5 bases, V lost 8 bases, and 9 bases had no gene match. The DNA of the CDR3 is TGTGCCAGCCGGGCGGGGGATGTAAACAATGAGCAGTTCTTC. This sequence encodes CASRAGDVNNEQFF.

The J gene is TRBJ2-5, the V gene TRBV5-1, with D possibly TRBD1 on 6 matching bases. Germline lookup yields CDR1 SGHRS and CDR2 YFSETQ. This CDR3 contains 14 residues. The V and J ends lost 3 bases and 3 bases respectively, with 12 bases between them. CDR3 sequence: CASSSRGHEETQYF. DNA for the CDR3: TGCGCCAGCAGCTCACGGGGACACGAAGAGACCCAGTACTTC. Using reference TRBV5-1 and TRBJ2-5 for the parts outside the CDR3, the full variable domain is KAGVTQTPRYLIKTRGQQVTLSCSPISGHRSVSWYQQTPGQGLQFLFEYFSETQRNKGNFPGRFSGRQFSNSRSEMNVSTLELGDSALYLCASSSRGHEETQYFGPGTRLLVL.

J is TRBJ2-6 and V is TRBV5-1; 8 bases are a match to TRBD1. Losses at the gene ends were 1 base for V and 1 base for J; bases not matched to a gene: 10. CDR3 size: 19 residues. Per the germline V gene, CDR1 is SGHRS and CDR2 is YFSETQ. CDR3 nucleotides: TGCGCCAGCAGCTTGCTTGGGGACAGGCCGCGATCTGGGGCCAACGTCCTGACTTTC. This codes for CASSLLGDRPRSGANVLTF. Full variable domain (outside the CDR3, taken from reference TRBV5-1 and TRBJ2-6): KAGVTQTPRYLIKTRGQQVTLSCSPISGHRSVSWYQQTPGQGLQFLFEYFSETQRNKGNFPGRFSGRQFSNSRSEMNVSTLELGDSALYLCASSLLGDRPRSGANVLTFGAGSRLTVL.

V and J are TRBV6-1 and TRBJ2-6; D is ambiguous. V was clipped by 2 bases and J by 1 base, with 9 bases between them. This CDR3 comprises 16 residues. Germline loops: CDR1 MNHNS, CDR2 SASEGT. The CDR3 reads CASSEPTRSGANVLTF. The CDR3 DNA follows: TGTGCCAGCAGTGAACCGACACGGTCTGGGGCCAACGTCCTGACTTTC.

The chain joins TRBV15 to TRBJ2-7; D unresolved. In germline, CDR1 is LNHNV, CDR2 YYDKDF (reference sequence). The V and J ends lost 0 bases and 6 bases respectively, with 9 bases between them. The CDR3 is made up of 13 amino acids. CDR3: CATSRDILSEQYF. CDR3 DNA sequence: TGTGCCACCAGCAGAGATATTTTAAGCGAGCAGTACTTC.

This clonotype was picked up a small number of times. The chain has TRBV19 and TRBJ2-7; the D gene is possibly TRBD1 (8 bases). The CDR3 runs 13 residues. Trimming shortened V by 6 bases and J by 4 bases, and 13 bases separated the two germline ends. CDR1 and CDR2 (germline): LNHDA, SQIVND (reference sequence). CDR3 region: CASRGQGGYEQYF. The CDR3 DNA sequence: TGTGCCAGTAGAGGACAGGGAGGGTACGAGCAGTACTTC.

This sequence joins TRBV9 and TRBJ2-7; no firm D call. CDR1 is SGDLS and CDR2 is YYNGEE in the germline V gene. The germline V and J ends were trimmed by 3 bases and 0 bases, with 7 bases remaining between them. This CDR3 is built from 13 residues. The CDR3 loop is CASSARSSYEQYF. In DNA form, the CDR3 reads TGTGCCAGCAGCGCGAGGAGCTCCTACGAGCAGTACTTC.

The chain uses TRBV20-1 and TRBJ2-2, with TRBD2 matching 7 bases. With V trimmed by 0 bases and J by 1 base, 5 bases remained unmatched. The CDR3 covers 16 residues. Germline values: CDR1 DFQATT, CDR2 SNEGSKA (reference sequence). CDR3 protein: CSARDATSWNTGELFF. CDR3 coding DNA: TGCAGTGCTAGAGACGCGACTAGCTGGAACACCGGGGAGCTGTTTTTT.

The V gene is TRBV7-9, the J gene TRBJ1-1, with TRBD1 as a possible D gene (5 bases). The length of the CDR3 is 16 residues. Germline V gene sequence: CDR1 SEHNR, CDR2 FQNEAQ (reference sequence). Trimming stripped 3 bases from V and 6 bases from J, with 20 bases between. CDR3 bases: TGTGCCAGCAGCTTGCTCCAGGGACGTAAAAGCGCTGAAGCTTTCTTT. It specifies CASSLLQGRKSAEAFF.

The rearrangement joins TRBV12-5 to TRBJ1-2, with TRBD1 matching 10 bases. Germline CDR1 reads LGHNT; CDR2 reads FRNRAP. This CDR3 contains 15 residues. With V trimmed by 5 bases and J by 7 bases, 10 bases remained unmatched. The CDR3 is CASGLTGTGVFGYTF. In DNA form, the CDR3 reads TGTGCTAGTGGTCTTACCGGGACAGGGGTATTTGGCTACACCTTC. Combining the CDR3 with reference TRBV12-5 and TRBJ1-2 gives the whole variable domain DARVTQTPRHKVTEMGQEVTMRCQPILGHNTVFWYRQTMMQGLELLAYFRNRAPLDDSGMPKDRFSAEMPDATLATLKIQPSEPRDSAVYFCASGLTGTGVFGYTFGSGTRLTVV.

The chain carries TRBV27 and TRBJ2-5, with D unclear. Germline V gives CDR1 MNHEY, CDR2 SMNVEV (reference sequence). This CDR3 region has 16 residues. Trimming left V 2 bases short and J 3 bases short, with 16 bases between. CDR3 sequence: CASSLGPKSVKETQYF. The CDR3 nucleotides are TGTGCCAGCAGTTTAGGTCCCAAAAGCGTTAAAGAGACCCAGTACTTC.

The genes are TRBV28 and TRBJ2-3, with D possibly being TRBD1 or TRBD2 (5 bases each). This CDR3 region has 18 residues. The germline CDR1 and CDR2 sequences are MDHEN and SYDVKM. The V and J ends lost 2 bases and 2 bases respectively, with 20 bases between them. As DNA, the CDR3 is TGTGCCAGCAGTTTAACTCCCGGGACCGCTCAGACCACAGATACGCAGTATTTT. This translates into CASSLTPGTAQTTDTQYF.

J is TRBJ2-7 and V is TRBV12-5; D ambiguous. CDR3 length equals 12 residues. Trimming took 2 bases from V and 7 from J, leaving 9 bases between them. The V gene's germline CDR1 is LGHNT and CDR2 FRNRAP. CDR3 DNA sequence: TGTGCTAGTGGTTTGAAGGCAGGAGAGCAGTACTTC. The encoded protein is CASGLKAGEQYF.

This clonotype was counted between two and nine times. This sequence joins TRBV3-1 and TRBJ2-7, with 7 bases lining up with TRBD1. Germline lookup yields CDR1 LGHDT and CDR2 YNNKEL (reference sequence). The J segment lost 4 bases and the V segment lost 0 bases, leaving 6 bases of the junction unmatched. The CDR3 extends over 15 amino acids. CDR3 region: CASSQETGLGYEQYF. The CDR3 DNA sequence: TGTGCCAGCAGCCAAGAGACAGGGTTGGGGTACGAGCAGTACTTC.